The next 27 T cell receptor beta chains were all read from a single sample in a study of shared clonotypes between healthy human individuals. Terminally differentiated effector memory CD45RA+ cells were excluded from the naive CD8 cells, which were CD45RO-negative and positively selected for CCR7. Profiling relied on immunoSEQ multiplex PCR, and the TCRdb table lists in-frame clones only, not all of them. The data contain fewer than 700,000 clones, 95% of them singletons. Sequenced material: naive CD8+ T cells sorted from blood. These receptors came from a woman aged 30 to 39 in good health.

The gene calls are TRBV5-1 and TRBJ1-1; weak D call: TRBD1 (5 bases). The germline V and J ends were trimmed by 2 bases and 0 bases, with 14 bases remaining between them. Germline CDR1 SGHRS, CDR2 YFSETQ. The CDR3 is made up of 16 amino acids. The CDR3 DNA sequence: TGCGCCAGCAGCTTTGATAGGGGACCCATGAACACTGAAGCTTTCTTT. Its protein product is CASSFDRGPMNTEAFF. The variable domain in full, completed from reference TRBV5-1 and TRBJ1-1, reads KAGVTQTPRYLIKTRGQQVTLSCSPISGHRSVSWYQQTPGQGLQFLFEYFSETQRNKGNFPGRFSGRQFSNSRSEMNVSTLELGDSALYLCASSFDRGPMNTEAFFGQGTRLTVV.

CDR3 DNA sequence: TGCAGCGTTGAAATATTGGGGCACTACGAGCAGTACTTC. This codes for CSVEILGHYEQYF. The chain uses TRBV29-1 and TRBJ2-7; the D gene is possibly TRBD1 (5 bases). The CDR3 loop spans 13 amino acids. V was shortened by 2 bases and J by 3 bases, with 11 bases between the two germline ends. Per the germline V gene, CDR1 is SQVTM and CDR2 is ANQGSEA.

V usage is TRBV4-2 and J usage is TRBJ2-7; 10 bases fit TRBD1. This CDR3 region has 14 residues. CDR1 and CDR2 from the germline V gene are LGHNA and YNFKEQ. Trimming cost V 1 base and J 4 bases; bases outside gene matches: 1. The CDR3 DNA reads TGTGCCAGCAGCCAAGGGGACAGGGGATACGAGCAGTACTTC. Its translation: CASSQGDRGYEQYF.

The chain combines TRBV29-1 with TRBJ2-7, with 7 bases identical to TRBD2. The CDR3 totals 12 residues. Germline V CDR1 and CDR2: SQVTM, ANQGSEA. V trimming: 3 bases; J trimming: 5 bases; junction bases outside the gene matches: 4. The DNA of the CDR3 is TGCAGCGTTGATGCTAGCGGTCACGAGCAGTACTTC. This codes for CSVDASGHEQYF.

The CDR3 loop is CASSSKTESGANVLTF. CDR3 nucleotides: TGTGCCAGCAGTTCCAAGACCGAATCTGGGGCCAACGTCCTGACTTTC. The genes are TRBV28 and TRBJ2-6; no clear D gene. This CDR3 is built from 16 residues. CDR1 is MDHEN, CDR2 SYDVKM, per germline. Trimming removed 4 bases at V and 1 base at J, with 11 bases between. Looking up the rest from reference TRBV28 and TRBJ2-6 gives the full variable domain: DVKVTQSSRYLVKRTGEKVFLECVQDMDHENMFWYRQDPGLGLRLIYFSYDVKMKEKGDIPEGYSVSREKKERFSLILESASTNQTSMYLCASSSKTESGANVLTFGAGSRLTVL.

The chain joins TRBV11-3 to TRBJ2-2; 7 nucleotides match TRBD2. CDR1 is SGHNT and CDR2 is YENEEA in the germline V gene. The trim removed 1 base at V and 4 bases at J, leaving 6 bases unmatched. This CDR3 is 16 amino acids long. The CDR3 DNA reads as TGTGCCAGCAGCTTAGGCGGGAGAGGGGTCACCGGGGAGCTGTTTTTT. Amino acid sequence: CASSLGGRGVTGELFF.

The CDR3 DNA reads as TGTGCCACCAGCCCCTTAGTCCCGACCCCCACAGATACGCAGTATTTT. This encodes CATSPLVPTPTDTQYF. The chain has TRBV15 and TRBJ2-3; no definite D call. The CDR3 covers 16 residues. The germline V and J ends were trimmed by 5 bases and 2 bases, with 17 bases remaining between them. Germline V lookup: CDR1 LNHNV, CDR2 YYDKDF (reference sequence).

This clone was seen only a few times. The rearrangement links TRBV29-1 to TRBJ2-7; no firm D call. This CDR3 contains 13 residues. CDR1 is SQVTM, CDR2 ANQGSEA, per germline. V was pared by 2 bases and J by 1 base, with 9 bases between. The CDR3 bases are TGCAGCGTTGAATCACCTCTGTCCTACGAGCAGTACTTC. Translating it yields CSVESPLSYEQYF.

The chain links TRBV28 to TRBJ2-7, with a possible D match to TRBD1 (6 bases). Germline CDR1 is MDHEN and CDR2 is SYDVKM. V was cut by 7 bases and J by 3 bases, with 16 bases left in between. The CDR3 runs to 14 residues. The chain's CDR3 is CASNLRGSLYEQYF. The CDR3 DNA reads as TGTGCCAGCAACCTCAGGGGTAGCCTCTACGAGCAGTACTTC. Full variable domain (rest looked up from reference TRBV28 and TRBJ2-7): DVKVTQSSRYLVKRTGEKVFLECVQDMDHENMFWYRQDPGLGLRLIYFSYDVKMKEKGDIPEGYSVSREKKERFSLILESASTNQTSMYLCASNLRGSLYEQYFGPGTRLTVT.

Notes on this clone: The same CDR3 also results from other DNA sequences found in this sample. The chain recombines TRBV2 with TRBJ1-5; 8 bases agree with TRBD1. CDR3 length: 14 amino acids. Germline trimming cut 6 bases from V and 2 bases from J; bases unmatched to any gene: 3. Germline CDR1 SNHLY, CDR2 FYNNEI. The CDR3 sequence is CASRATGGNQPQHF. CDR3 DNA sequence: TGTGCCAGCAGGGCGACAGGGGGCAATCAGCCCCAGCATTTT.

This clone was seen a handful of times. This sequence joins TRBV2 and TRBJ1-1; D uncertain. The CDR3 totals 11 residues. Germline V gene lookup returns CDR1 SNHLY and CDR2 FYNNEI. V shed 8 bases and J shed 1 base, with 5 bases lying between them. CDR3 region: CASRTNTEAFF. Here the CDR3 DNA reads TGTGCCAGCCGCACGAACACTGAAGCTTTCTTT.

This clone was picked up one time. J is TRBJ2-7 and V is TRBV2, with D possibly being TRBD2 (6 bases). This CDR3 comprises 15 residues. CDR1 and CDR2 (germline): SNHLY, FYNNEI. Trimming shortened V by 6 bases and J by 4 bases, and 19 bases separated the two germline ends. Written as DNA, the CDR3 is TGTGCCAGCAGCTCCCAAGCATCCCTAGCGTACGAGCAGTACTTC. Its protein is CASSSQASLAYEQYF.

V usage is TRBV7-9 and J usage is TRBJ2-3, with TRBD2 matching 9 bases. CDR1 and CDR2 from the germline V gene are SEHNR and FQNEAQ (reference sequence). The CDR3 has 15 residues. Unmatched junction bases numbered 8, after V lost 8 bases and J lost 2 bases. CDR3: CASYSSGDYTDTQYF. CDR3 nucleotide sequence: TGTGCCAGCTATTCTAGCGGGGATTACACAGATACGCAGTATTTT.

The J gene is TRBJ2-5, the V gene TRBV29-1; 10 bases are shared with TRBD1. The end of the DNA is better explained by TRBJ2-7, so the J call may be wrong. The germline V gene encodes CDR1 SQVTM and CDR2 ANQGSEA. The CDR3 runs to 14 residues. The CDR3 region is CSVELRTGGYEQYF. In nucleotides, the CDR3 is TGCAGCGTTGAATTGAGGACAGGGGGCTACGAGCAGTACTTC.

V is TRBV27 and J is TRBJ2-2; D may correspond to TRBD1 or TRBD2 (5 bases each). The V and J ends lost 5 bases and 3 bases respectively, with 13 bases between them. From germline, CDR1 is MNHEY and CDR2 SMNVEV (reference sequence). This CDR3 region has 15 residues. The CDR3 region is CASSLRDDYTGELFF. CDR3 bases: TGTGCCAGCAGTCTCCGGGACGATTACACCGGGGAGCTGTTTTTT.

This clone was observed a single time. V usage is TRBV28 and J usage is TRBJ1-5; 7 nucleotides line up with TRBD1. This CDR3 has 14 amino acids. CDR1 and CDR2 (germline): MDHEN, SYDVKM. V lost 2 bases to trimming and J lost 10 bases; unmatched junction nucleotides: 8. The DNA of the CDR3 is TGTGCCAGCAGTTTAATAGGGGGCCAGCGTCCCCAGCATTTT. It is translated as CASSLIGGQRPQHF.

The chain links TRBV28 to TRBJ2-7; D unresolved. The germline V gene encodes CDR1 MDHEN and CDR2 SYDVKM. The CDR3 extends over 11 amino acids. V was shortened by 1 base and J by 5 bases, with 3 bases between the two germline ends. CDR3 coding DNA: TGTGCCAGCAGTTTATTTCACGAGCAGTACTTC. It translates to CASSLFHEQYF.

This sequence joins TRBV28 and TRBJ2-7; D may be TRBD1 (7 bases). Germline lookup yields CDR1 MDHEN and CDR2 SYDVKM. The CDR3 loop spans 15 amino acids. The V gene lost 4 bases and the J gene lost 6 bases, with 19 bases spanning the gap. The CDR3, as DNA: TGTGCCAGCAGTTCGGAGACAGGGCAGGGGGGCGAGCAGTACTTC. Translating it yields CASSSETGQGGEQYF.

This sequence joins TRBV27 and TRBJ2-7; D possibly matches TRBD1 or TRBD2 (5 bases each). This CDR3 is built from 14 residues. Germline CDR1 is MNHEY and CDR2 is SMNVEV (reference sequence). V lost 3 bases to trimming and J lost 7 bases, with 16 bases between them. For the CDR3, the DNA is TGTGCCAGCAGTTTTGTTGGGACCCAACGGGAGCAGTACTTC. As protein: CASSFVGTQREQYF.

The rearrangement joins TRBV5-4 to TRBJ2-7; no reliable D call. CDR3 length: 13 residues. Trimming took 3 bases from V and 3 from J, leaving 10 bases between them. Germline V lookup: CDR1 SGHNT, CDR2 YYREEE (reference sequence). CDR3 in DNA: TGTGCCAGCAGCTACGGGTGGGGCTACGAGCAGTACTTC. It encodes CASSYGWGYEQYF.

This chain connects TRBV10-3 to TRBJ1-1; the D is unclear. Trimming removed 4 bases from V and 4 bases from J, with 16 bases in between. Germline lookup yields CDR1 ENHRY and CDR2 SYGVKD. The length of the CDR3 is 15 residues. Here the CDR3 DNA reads TGTGCCATCAGTGTTGCGCAGACGCGACGCACTGAAGCTTTCTTT. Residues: CAISVAQTRRTEAFF.

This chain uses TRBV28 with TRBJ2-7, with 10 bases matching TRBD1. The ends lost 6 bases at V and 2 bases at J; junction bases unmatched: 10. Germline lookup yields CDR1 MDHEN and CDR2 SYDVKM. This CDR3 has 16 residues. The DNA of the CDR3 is TGTGCCAGCAGCCCTCCCGACAGGGGGCATGCCTACGAGCAGTACTTC. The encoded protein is CASSPPDRGHAYEQYF.

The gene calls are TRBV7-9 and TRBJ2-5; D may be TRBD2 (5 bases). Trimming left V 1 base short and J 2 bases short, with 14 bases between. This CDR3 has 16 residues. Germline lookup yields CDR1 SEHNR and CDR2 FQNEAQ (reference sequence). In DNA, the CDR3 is TGTGCCAGCAGCTTAGTTAGTCTAGCAACACAAGAGACCCAGTACTTC. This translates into CASSLVSLATQETQYF.

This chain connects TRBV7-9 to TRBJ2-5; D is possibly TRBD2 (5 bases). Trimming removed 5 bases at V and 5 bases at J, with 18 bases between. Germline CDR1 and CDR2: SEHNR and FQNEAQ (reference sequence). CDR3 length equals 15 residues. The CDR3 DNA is TGTGCCAGCAGCGACTTCCGGGAAACGGGGGAGACCCAGTACTTC. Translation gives CASSDFRETGETQYF.

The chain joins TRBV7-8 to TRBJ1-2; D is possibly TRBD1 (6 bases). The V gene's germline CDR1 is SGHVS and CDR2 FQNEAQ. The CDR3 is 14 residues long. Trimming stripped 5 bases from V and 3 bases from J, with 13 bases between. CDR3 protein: CASSAGGEDYGYTF. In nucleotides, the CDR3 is TGTGCCAGCAGCGCCGGGGGCGAGGACTATGGCTACACCTTC.

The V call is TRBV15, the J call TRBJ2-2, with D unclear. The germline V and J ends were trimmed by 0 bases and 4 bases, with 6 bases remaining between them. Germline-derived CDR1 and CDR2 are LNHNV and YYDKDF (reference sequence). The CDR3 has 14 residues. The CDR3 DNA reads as TGTGCCACCAGCAGAGAGGATGTCACCGGGGAGCTGTTTTTT. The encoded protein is CATSREDVTGELFF.

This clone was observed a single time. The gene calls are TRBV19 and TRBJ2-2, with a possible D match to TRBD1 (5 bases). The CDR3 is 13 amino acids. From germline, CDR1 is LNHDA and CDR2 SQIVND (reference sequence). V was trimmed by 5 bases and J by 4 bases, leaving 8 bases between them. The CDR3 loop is CASSSDSTGELFF. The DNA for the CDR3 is TGTGCCAGTAGTTCCGACAGCACCGGGGAGCTGTTTTTT.